A selection of T cell receptor beta chains follows, all from one sample in a study of blood T cell repertoires in COVID-19. The data were produced by immunoSEQ multiplex PCR, yet TCRdb's version contains in-frame clones alone and is incomplete. The table records roughly 220,000 clones, roughly 86% of them present only once. The sequenced sample was peripheral blood. Source of these receptors: a man aged 55 to 70 with acute or convalescent COVID-19. Both conserved end residues are part of each CDR3. Fields, in order: J gene, V gene, clone size, CDR3 protein. Clone size is stated in some rows and not others, as once, few, many or a class when expanded.

J gene: TRBJ2-7
V gene: TRBV7-9
clone size: NA
CDR3 protein: CASSSGIAIYEQYF

J gene: TRBJ1-1
V gene: TRBV4-2
clone size: NA
CDR3 protein: CASSQAGQGTTEAFF

J gene: TRBJ1-1
V gene: TRBV7-2
clone size: NA
CDR3 protein: CASSLLGQGGGNTEAFF

J gene: TRBJ1-5
V gene: TRBV2
clone size: NA
CDR3 protein: CASTRDRTLNQPQHF

J gene: TRBJ2-2
V gene: TRBV4-2
clone size: NA
CDR3 protein: CASSSRTANTGELFF

J gene: TRBJ2-3
V gene: TRBV7-2
clone size: NA
CDR3 protein: CASRQTSGGYEDTQYF

J gene: TRBJ1-2
V gene: TRBV7-2
clone size: NA
CDR3 protein: CASSQLGQGADGYTF

J gene: TRBJ1-1
V gene: TRBV6-2/TRBV6-3
clone size: NA
CDR3 protein: CASSRTGPLNTEAFF

J gene: TRBJ1-6
V gene: TRBV11-2
clone size: NA
CDR3 protein: CASSSRGGNSPLHF

J gene: TRBJ1-5
V gene: TRBV19
clone size: NA
CDR3 protein: CASSQGRDQPQHF

J gene: TRBJ1-2
V gene: TRBV6-4
clone size: NA
CDR3 protein: CASRKQGWMDGYTF

J gene: TRBJ1-1
V gene: TRBV2
clone size: NA
CDR3 protein: CASSGRGDTEAFF

J gene: TRBJ2-5
V gene: TRBV3-1/TRBV3-2
clone size: NA
CDR3 protein: CASSQDSASGGQETQYF

J gene: TRBJ1-4
V gene: TRBV5-1
clone size: NA
CDR3 protein: CASSGALRSEKLFF

J gene: TRBJ2-7
V gene: TRBV6-2/TRBV6-3
clone size: NA
CDR3 protein: CASSYNRAAYEQYF

J gene: TRBJ1-2
V gene: TRBV10-2
clone size: NA
CDR3 protein: CASSDFGLGFYGYTF

J gene: TRBJ2-7
V gene: TRBV2
clone size: NA
CDR3 protein: CASSPAGQTYEQYF

J gene: TRBJ1-4
V gene: TRBV6-6
clone size: NA
CDR3 protein: CASSYRGGGRDEKLFF

J gene: TRBJ2-5
V gene: TRBV2
clone size: NA
CDR3 protein: CASSPTSGGYETQYF

J gene: TRBJ2-3
V gene: TRBV2
clone size: NA
CDR3 protein: CASSEGLGGSTDTQYF

J gene: TRBJ1-4
V gene: TRBV28
clone size: once
CDR3 protein: CASSQHGTGKMGELFF

J gene: TRBJ1-3
V gene: TRBV10-2
clone size: many
CDR3 protein: CASSDWSSSGNTIYF

J gene: TRBJ2-1
V gene: TRBV7-9
clone size: NA
CDR3 protein: CASSALGARGHYEQFF

J gene: TRBJ1-1
V gene: TRBV5-1
clone size: NA
CDR3 protein: CASSLVAQGANTEAFF

J gene: TRBJ2-5
V gene: TRBV5-1
clone size: NA
CDR3 protein: CASSPGQETQYF

J gene: TRBJ2-3
V gene: TRBV11-2
clone size: NA
CDR3 protein: CASSLDDSYTDTQYF

J gene: TRBJ1-3
V gene: TRBV7-8
clone size: NA
CDR3 protein: CASSTTRQVSGGNTIYF

J gene: TRBJ2-1
V gene: TRBV5-4
clone size: NA
CDR3 protein: CASRRKGGGAHEQFF

J gene: TRBJ1-1
V gene: TRBV5-1
clone size: NA
CDR3 protein: CASSLAWGSTEAFF

J gene: TRBJ2-7
V gene: TRBV2
clone size: once
CDR3 protein: CARGTSGPYEQYF

J gene: TRBJ1-2
V gene: TRBV7-9
clone size: NA
CDR3 protein: CASSPRAGDYGYTF

J gene: TRBJ2-7
V gene: TRBV28
clone size: once
CDR3 protein: CASSRSGLAGEQYF

J gene: TRBJ2-1
V gene: TRBV11-2
clone size: once
CDR3 protein: CASSFDRLAGGSGQFF

J gene: TRBJ2-1
V gene: TRBV7-3
clone size: NA
CDR3 protein: CASSLTIRGGSYNEQFF

J gene: TRBJ2-3
V gene: TRBV5-4
clone size: NA
CDR3 protein: CASSLVPSFAGGGDTQYF

J gene: TRBJ2-3
V gene: TRBV6-5
clone size: NA
CDR3 protein: CASSKTGSGTQYF

J gene: TRBJ1-2
V gene: TRBV6-5
clone size: NA
CDR3 protein: CASSYRQGLTNYGYTF

J gene: TRBJ2-7
V gene: TRBV6-1
clone size: NA
CDR3 protein: CASSEGPGLAPYEQYF

J gene: TRBJ1-1
V gene: TRBV5-6
clone size: NA
CDR3 protein: CASSLFGQGHTEAFF

J gene: TRBJ1-4
V gene: TRBV28
clone size: NA
CDR3 protein: CASSLDRVQEKLFF